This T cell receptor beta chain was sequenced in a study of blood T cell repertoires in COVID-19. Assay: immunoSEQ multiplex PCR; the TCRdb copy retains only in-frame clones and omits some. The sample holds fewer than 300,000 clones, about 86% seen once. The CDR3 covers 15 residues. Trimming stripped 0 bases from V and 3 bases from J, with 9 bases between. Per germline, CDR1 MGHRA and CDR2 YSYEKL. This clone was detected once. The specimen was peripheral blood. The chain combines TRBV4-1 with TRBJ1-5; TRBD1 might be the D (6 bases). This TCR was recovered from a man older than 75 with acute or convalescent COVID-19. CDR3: CASSQDGQTNQPQHF. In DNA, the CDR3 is TGCGCCAGCAGCCAAGACGGACAGACCAATCAGCCCCAGCATTTT.